The 4 T cell receptor beta chains presented below share a single source sample, sequenced in a study of blood T cell repertoires in COVID-19. Sequencing used immunoSEQ multiplex PCR; TCRdb keeps in-frame clones, though not all of them. The data show about 230,000 clones, with 86% seen just once and approximately 10% held by the top ten. The sequenced material came from peripheral blood. The receptors stem from a man in his forties or fifties with COVID-19, enrolled during active disease.

In its sample, this clone was seen once. This chain joins TRBV7-2 and TRBJ2-1; TRBD1 aligns across 12 bases. V lost 5 bases, J lost 6 bases, and 8 bases stayed unmatched. This CDR3 is 16 amino acids long. CDR1 is SGHTA, CDR2 FQGNSA, per germline. In DNA, the CDR3 is TGTGCCAGCAGCCCCACGGGACAGGGGGCGAGCAATGAGCAGTTCTTC. This translates into CASSPTGQGASNEQFF.

The gene calls are TRBV19 and TRBJ2-3, with D possibly TRBD2 on 6 matching bases. V lost 9 bases and J lost 4, with 17 bases in between. The CDR3 consists of 14 residues. Germline lookup yields CDR1 LNHDA and CDR2 SQIVND (reference sequence). CDR3 in amino acids: CASAVAGRADTQYF. The CDR3 nucleotides read TGTGCCAGCGCTGTCGCGGGAAGAGCAGATACGCAGTATTTT. The full variable domain, with the rest looked up from reference TRBV19 and TRBJ2-3, is DGGITQSPKYLFRKEGQNVTLSCEQNLNHDAMYWYRQDPGQGLRLIYYSQIVNDFQKGDIAEGYSVSREKKESFPLTVTSAQKNPTAFYLCASAVAGRADTQYFGPGTRLTVL.

This sequence joins TRBV4-2 and TRBJ1-2; D remains unclear. This CDR3 region has 15 residues. The V gene lost 0 bases and the J gene lost 0 bases, with 8 bases spanning the gap. The V gene's germline CDR1 is LGHNA and CDR2 YNFKEQ. CDR3 in amino acids: CASSQDPDTNYGYTF. The CDR3 DNA is TGTGCCAGCAGCCAAGATCCTGACACTAACTATGGCTACACCTTC.

The genes are TRBV5-5 and TRBJ1-6; D is ambiguous. Trimming removed 1 base at V and 7 bases at J, with 15 bases between. This CDR3 region has 16 residues. Germline values: CDR1 SGHKS, CDR2 YYEKEE (reference sequence). In nucleotides, the CDR3 is TGTGCCAGCAGCTTGAGGTTGGACTACGAGAATTCACCCCTCCACTTT. It is translated as CASSLRLDYENSPLHF.